A selection of T cell receptor beta chains follows, all from one sample in a study of blood T cell repertoires in COVID-19. Using immunoSEQ multiplex PCR, the repertoire was profiled, and TCRdb retains in-frame clones only, with some absent. The profile covers about 150,000 clones, with approximately 86% appearing a single time and around 4% taken by the ten largest. Material: peripheral blood. The receptors here all came from a woman aged 60-70 years with active or convalescent COVID-19. CDR3s include the opening cysteine and the closing phenylalanine or tryptophan. D genes are given only for firm matches. Clone size, where shown, is once, few, many, or a class for clones that have expanded.

V,D,J,size,CDR3,DNA
TRBV6-5,TRBD1,TRBJ1-4,NA,CASSYSTGGDEKLFF,TGTGCCAGCAGTTACTCGACAGGGGGGGACGAAAAACTGTTTTTT
TRBV2,NA,TRBJ2-3,NA,CASRPPVFLATDTQYF,TGTGCCAGCAGGCCTCCAGTGTTCCTAGCCACAGATACGCAGTATTTT
TRBV9,NA,TRBJ2-7,few,CASSAPDEAGVYEQYF,TGTGCCAGCAGCGCTCCCGATGAGGCAGGGGTCTACGAGCAGTACTTC
TRBV19,TRBD1,TRBJ1-3,NA,CASSGTVSGNTIYF,TGTGCCAGTAGTGGGACAGTTTCTGGAAACACCATATATTTT
TRBV7-9,NA,TRBJ1-1,NA,CASSSGQWGAEAFF,TGTGCCAGCAGCTCTGGACAGTGGGGAGCTGAAGCTTTCTTT
TRBV27,TRBD1,TRBJ1-4,NA,CASSWTGGGEKLFF,TGTGCCAGCAGTTGGACAGGGGGTGGTGAAAAACTGTTTTTT
TRBV6-5,NA,TRBJ1-1,few,CASSYGGATEAFF,TGTGCCAGCAGTTACGGGGGGGCAACTGAAGCTTTCTTT
TRBV7-9,NA,TRBJ1-2,once,CASSLGTVGRRFGYTF,TGTGCCAGCAGCTTAGGAACAGTCGGTCGTCGTTTTGGCTACACCTTC
TRBV6-5,NA,TRBJ2-7,few,CASSPSPSYEQYF,TGTGCCAGCAGTCCGAGTCCCTCCTACGAGCAGTACTTC
TRBV7-9,NA,TRBJ1-1,NA,CASSLDRRNLLRNTEAFF,TGTGCCAGCAGCTTAGACAGGCGCAATTTGCTGCGGAACACTGAAGCTTTCTTT
TRBV7-8,TRBD2,TRBJ2-2,NA,CASSPGGPYTGELFF,TGTGCCAGCAGCCCGGGGGGGCCGTACACCGGGGAGCTGTTTTTT
TRBV7-9,NA,TRBJ1-5,NA,CASSLQGGNQPQHF,TGTGCCAGCAGCTTACAGGGAGGGAATCAGCCCCAGCATTTT
TRBV18,NA,TRBJ1-1,NA,CASSPAGADTEAFF,TGTGCCAGCTCACCAGCGGGGGCAGATACTGAAGCTTTCTTT